The following is a T cell receptor beta chain sequence with its context. This entry comes from a study of OX40 agonist ivuxolimab in advanced cancers. CDR3 length: 14 residues. Trimming stripped 3 bases from V and 0 bases from J, with 6 bases between. CDR1 and CDR2 (germline): SGHTA, FQGNSA. Only in-frame clones appear in the TCRdb table, and some are missing; sequencing was by immunoSEQ multiplex PCR. In the table there are about 64,000 clones, approximately 88% of which are singletons. This clonotype was obtained from an adult with an advanced solid tumor such as melanoma, head and neck, liver or kidney cancer. Material: CD4+ or CD8+ T cells sorted from blood, obtained in a trial of the OX40 agonist ivuxolimab. The rearrangement uses TRBV7-2 and TRBJ2-4; D gene uncertain. This chain's CDR3 is CASSFGRAKNIQYF. As DNA, the CDR3 is TGTGCCAGCAGCTTTGGTAGAGCCAAAAACATTCAGTACTTC.